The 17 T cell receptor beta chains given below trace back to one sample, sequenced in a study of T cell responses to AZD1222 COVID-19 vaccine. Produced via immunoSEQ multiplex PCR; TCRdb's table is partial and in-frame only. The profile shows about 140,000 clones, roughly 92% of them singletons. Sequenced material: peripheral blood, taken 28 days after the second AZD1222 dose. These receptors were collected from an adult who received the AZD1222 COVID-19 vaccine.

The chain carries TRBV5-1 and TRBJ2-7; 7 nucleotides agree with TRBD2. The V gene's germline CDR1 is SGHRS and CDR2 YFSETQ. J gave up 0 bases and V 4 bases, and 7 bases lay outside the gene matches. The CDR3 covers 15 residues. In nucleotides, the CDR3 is TGCGCCAGCAGCCAGGGACTACAAGGCTCCTACGAGCAGTACTTC. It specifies CASSQGLQGSYEQYF.

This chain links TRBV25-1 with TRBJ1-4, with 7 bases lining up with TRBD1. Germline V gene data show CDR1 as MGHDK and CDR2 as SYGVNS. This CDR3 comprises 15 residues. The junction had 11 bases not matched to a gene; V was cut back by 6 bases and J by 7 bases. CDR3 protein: CASSDAGGSGEKLFF. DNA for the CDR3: TGTGCCAGCAGCGACGCAGGGGGATCAGGTGAAAAACTGTTTTTT.

DNA of the CDR3: TGTGCCAGCAGTAGTTGGCCCTCGGATACGCAGTATTTT. Its protein is CASSSWPSDTQYF. The chain joins TRBV5-6 to TRBJ2-3; D unresolved. V was shortened by 5 bases and J by 6 bases, with 13 bases between the two germline ends. From germline, CDR1 is SGHDT and CDR2 YYEEEE. The length of the CDR3 is 13 residues.

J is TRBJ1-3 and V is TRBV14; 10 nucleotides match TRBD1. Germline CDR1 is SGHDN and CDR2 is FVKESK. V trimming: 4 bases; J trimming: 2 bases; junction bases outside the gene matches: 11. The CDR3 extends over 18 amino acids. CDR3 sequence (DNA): TGTGCCAGCAGCCCGCGGGACAGGGGACGTGCCCCTGGAAACACCATATATTTT. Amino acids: CASSPRDRGRAPGNTIYF. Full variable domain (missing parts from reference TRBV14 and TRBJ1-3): EAGVTQFPSHSVIEKGQTVTLRCDPISGHDNLYWYRRVMGKEIKFLLHFVKESKQDESGMPNNRFLAERTGGTYSTLKVQPAELEDSGVYFCASSPRDRGRAPGNTIYFGEGSWLTVV.

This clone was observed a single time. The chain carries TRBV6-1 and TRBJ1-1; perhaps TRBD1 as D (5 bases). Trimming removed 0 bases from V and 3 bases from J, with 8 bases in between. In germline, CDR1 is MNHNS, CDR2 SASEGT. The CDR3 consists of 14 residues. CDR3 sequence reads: CASSEAGGDTEAFF. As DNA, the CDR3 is TGTGCCAGCAGTGAAGCGGGGGGGGACACTGAAGCTTTCTTT.

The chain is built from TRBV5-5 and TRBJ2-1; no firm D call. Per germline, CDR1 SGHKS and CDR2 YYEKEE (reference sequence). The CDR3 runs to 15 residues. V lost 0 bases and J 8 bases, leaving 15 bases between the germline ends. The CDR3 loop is CASSLESAPHYEQFF. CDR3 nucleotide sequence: TGTGCCAGCAGCTTGGAGTCTGCCCCTCACTATGAGCAGTTCTTC.

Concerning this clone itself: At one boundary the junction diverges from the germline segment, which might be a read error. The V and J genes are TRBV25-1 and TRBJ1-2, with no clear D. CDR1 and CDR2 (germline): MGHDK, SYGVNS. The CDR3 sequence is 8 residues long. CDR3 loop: CASSVIIF. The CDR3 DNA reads TGTGCCAGCAGTGTAATAATCTTC.

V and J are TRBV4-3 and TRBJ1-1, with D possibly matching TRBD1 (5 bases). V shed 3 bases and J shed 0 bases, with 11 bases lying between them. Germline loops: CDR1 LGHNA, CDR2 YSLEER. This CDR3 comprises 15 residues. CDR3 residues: CASSHPGRMNTEAFF. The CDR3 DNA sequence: TGCGCCAGCAGCCATCCGGGACGGATGAACACTGAAGCTTTCTTT.

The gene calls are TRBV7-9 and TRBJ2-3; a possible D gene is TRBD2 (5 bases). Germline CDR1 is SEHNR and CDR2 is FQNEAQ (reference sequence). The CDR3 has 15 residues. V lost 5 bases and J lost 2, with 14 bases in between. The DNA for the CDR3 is TGTGCCAGCAGCCCCCCCGGACTTTCCACAGATACGCAGTATTTT. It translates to CASSPPGLSTDTQYF.

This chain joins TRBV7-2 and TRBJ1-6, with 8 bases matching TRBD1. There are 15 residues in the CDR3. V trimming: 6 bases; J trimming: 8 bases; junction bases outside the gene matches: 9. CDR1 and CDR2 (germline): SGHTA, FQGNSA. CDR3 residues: CASSLDRASDSPLHF. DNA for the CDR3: TGTGCCAGCAGTTTGGACAGGGCGTCTGATTCACCCCTCCACTTT.

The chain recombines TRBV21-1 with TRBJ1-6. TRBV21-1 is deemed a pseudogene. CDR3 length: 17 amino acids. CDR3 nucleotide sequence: TGTGCCAGCAGCAAAGGCGGTATCGGGACGGATAATTCACCCCTCCACTTT. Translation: CASSKGGIGTDNSPLHF.

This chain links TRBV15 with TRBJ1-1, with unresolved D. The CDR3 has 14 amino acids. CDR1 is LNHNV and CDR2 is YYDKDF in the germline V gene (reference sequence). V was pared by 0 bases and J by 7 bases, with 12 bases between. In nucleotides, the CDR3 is TGTGCCACCAGCAGAGATCCCGGACGTGATGAAGCTTTCTTT. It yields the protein CATSRDPGRDEAFF.

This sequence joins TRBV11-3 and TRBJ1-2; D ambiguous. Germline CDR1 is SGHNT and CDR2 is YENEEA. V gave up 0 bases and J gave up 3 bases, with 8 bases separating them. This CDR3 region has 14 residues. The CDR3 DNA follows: TGTGCCAGCAGCTTAGAGACCGAAGACTATGGCTACACCTTC. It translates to CASSLETEDYGYTF.

This CDR3 reads CASIQGGGRETQYF. The CDR3 bases are TGTGCCAGCATACAAGGGGGAGGGAGGGAGACCCAGTACTTC. The rearrangement joins TRBV6-5 to TRBJ2-5; D might be TRBD2 (7 bases). This CDR3 has 14 amino acids. V shed 7 bases and J shed 5 bases, with 17 bases lying between them. CDR1 is MNHEY and CDR2 is SVGAGI in the germline V gene.

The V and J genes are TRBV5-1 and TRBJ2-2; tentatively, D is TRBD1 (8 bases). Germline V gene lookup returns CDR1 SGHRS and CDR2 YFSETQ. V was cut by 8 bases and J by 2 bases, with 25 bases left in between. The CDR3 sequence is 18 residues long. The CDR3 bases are TGCGCCAGTTCGCCGCGACCACAGGGGGGGACAAACACCGGGGAGCTGTTTTTT. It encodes CASSPRPQGGTNTGELFF. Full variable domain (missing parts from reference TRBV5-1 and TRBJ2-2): KAGVTQTPRYLIKTRGQQVTLSCSPISGHRSVSWYQQTPGQGLQFLFEYFSETQRNKGNFPGRFSGRQFSNSRSEMNVSTLELGDSALYLCASSPRPQGGTNTGELFFGEGSRLTVL.

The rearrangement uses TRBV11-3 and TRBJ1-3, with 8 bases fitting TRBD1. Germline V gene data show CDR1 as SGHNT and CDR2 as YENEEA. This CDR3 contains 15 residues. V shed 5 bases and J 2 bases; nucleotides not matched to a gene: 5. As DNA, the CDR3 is TGTGCCAGCAGCCGACGGACAGGGCCTGGAAACACCATATATTTT. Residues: CASSRRTGPGNTIYF.

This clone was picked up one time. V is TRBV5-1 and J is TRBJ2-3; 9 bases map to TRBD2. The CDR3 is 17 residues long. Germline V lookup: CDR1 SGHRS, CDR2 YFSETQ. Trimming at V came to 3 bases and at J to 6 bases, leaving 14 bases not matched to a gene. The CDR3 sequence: CASSSLVLAGVPDTQYF. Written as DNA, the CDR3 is TGCGCCAGCAGCTCCTTAGTTTTAGCGGGGGTGCCGGATACGCAGTATTTT.